One sample yielded the 11 T cell receptor beta chains listed below, sequenced in a study of OX40 agonist ivuxolimab in advanced cancers. The library came from the immunoSEQ multiplex PCR assay. Held by TCRdb, this immuneACCESS table contains in-frame sequences only and omits some clones. Under half of the omission traces to an unresolved V gene where checked; the cause of the rest is unknown. This sample gives tens of thousands of clones in total; 88% of them show up just once. The top ten clones comprise 3.6% of the sample. Sequencing used CD4+ or CD8+ T cells sorted from blood, obtained in a trial of the OX40 agonist ivuxolimab. The source of these receptors is an adult with an advanced solid tumor such as melanoma, head and neck, liver or kidney cancer.

The genes are TRBV21-1 and TRBJ1-3. TRBV21-1 is termed a pseudogene. The CDR3 has 17 residues. The CDR3 loop reads CASSPHSTPSSGNTIYF. CDR3 bases: TGTGCCAGCAGCCCTCACTCAACCCCTAGCTCTGGAAACACCATATATTTT.

The chain carries TRBV7-9 and TRBJ1-2; a possible D gene is TRBD1 (6 bases). V dropped 3 bases and J dropped 7 bases, with 18 bases sitting between them. The CDR3 loop spans 15 amino acids. CDR1 and CDR2 from the germline V gene are SEHNR and FQNEAQ (reference sequence). In nucleotides, the CDR3 is TGTGCCAGCAGCTTTAGGGGGGGGATCCAGAGTGGCTACACCTTC. As protein: CASSFRGGIQSGYTF.

This clone was counted a single time. The rearrangement uses TRBV5-6 and TRBJ1-2; perhaps TRBD1 as D (6 bases). Deletions cut 4 bases from V and 0 bases from J, with 13 bases between. The CDR3 consists of 15 residues. CDR1 and CDR2 (germline): SGHDT, YYEEEE. The CDR3 loop is CASSDNAGANYGYTF. The CDR3 bases are TGTGCCAGCAGCGACAACGCAGGGGCTAACTATGGCTACACCTTC.

This clone appeared once. The chain links TRBV6-1 to TRBJ2-1; D possibly uses TRBD1 or TRBD2 (5 bases each). From germline, CDR1 is MNHNS and CDR2 SASEGT. The CDR3 is 15 amino acids. Trimming shortened V by 4 bases and J by 7 bases, and 17 bases separated the two germline ends. The CDR3 sequence is CASSAGKGRSNEQFF. The CDR3 DNA reads TGTGCCAGCAGTGCGGGCAAGGGACGGTCTAATGAGCAGTTCTTC.

This rearrangement joins TRBV11-1 to TRBJ2-3; D not resolved. The CDR3 extends over 12 amino acids. Trimming left V 4 bases short and J 3 bases short, with 5 bases between. Per germline, CDR1 SGHAT and CDR2 FQDESV (reference sequence). This CDR3 reads CASSSTTDTQYF. CDR3 coding DNA: TGTGCCAGCAGCTCGACTACAGATACGCAGTATTTT.

This sequence joins TRBV5-4 and TRBJ2-5; D might be TRBD1 (6 bases). The CDR3 contains 13 residues. Germline CDR1 SGHNT, CDR2 YYREEE (reference sequence). Trimming took off 6 bases at V and 5 bases at J, with 14 bases between the two ends. The chain's CDR3 is CASTQGRGETQYF. CDR3 DNA: TGTGCCAGCACTCAGGGGAGAGGGGAGACCCAGTACTTC.

This clone was seen once. The genes are TRBV16 and TRBJ1-5; D gene ambiguous. Germline V CDR1 and CDR2: KGHSY, FQNENV. The CDR3 has 14 amino acids. Trimming took off 2 bases at V and 0 bases at J, with 5 bases between the two ends. The CDR3: CASSQGNSNQPQHF. The CDR3 region has the DNA TGTGCCAGCAGCCAAGGGAATAGCAATCAGCCCCAGCATTTT.

This chain connects TRBV7-9 to TRBJ2-3; no firm D call. Trimming shortened V by 7 bases and J by 4 bases, and 6 bases separated the two germline ends. CDR1 and CDR2 (germline): SEHNR, FQNEAQ (reference sequence). There are 11 residues in the CDR3. CDR3 sequence (DNA): TGTGCCAGCATCCATCCAGATACGCAGTATTTT. Translated, it gives CASIHPDTQYF.

The chain recombines TRBV11-2 with TRBJ2-7; the D is unclear. V was trimmed by 1 base and J by 3 bases, leaving 7 bases between them. The germline V gene encodes CDR1 SGHAT and CDR2 FQNNGV. CDR3 length equals 13 residues. CDR3 DNA sequence: TGTGCCAGCAGCTTAGCTACAGACTACGAGCAGTACTTC. It specifies CASSLATDYEQYF. Full variable domain (remainder filled in from reference TRBV11-2 and TRBJ2-7): EAGVAQSPRYKIIEKRQSVAFWCNPISGHATLYWYQQILGQGPKLLIQFQNNGVVDDSQLPKDRFSAERLKGVDSTLKIQPAKLEDSAVYLCASSLATDYEQYFGPGTRLTVT.

This clone was recorded once. J is TRBJ1-1 and V is TRBV28; TRBD1 matches at 8 bases. Germline V CDR1 and CDR2: MDHEN, SYDVKM. This CDR3 has 14 residues. The J segment lost 6 bases and the V segment lost 10 bases, leaving 13 bases of the junction unmatched. DNA for the CDR3: TGTGCCACCACGCTTTACAGGGGGACGCCTGAAGCTTTCTTT. Its translation: CATTLYRGTPEAFF. The full variable domain, in which reference TRBV28 and TRBJ1-1 provide the parts outside the CDR3, is DVKVTQSSRYLVKRTGEKVFLECVQDMDHENMFWYRQDPGLGLRLIYFSYDVKMKEKGDIPEGYSVSREKKERFSLILESASTNQTSMYLCATTLYRGTPEAFFGQGTRLTVV.

In the case of this clone: The same CDR3 also results from other DNA sequences found in this sample. This sequence joins TRBV7-3 and TRBJ2-2, with D hard to call. With 5 bases removed from V and 4 bases from J, the gap between germline ends came to 8 bases. Per the germline V gene, CDR1 is SGHTA and CDR2 is FQGTGA. This CDR3 has 13 residues. The CDR3 region has the DNA TGTGCCAGCAGCCAGGTGGGCACCGGGGAGCTGTTTTTT. The encoded protein is CASSQVGTGELFF.